This T cell receptor (beta chain) was sequenced during a study of OX40 agonist ivuxolimab in advanced cancers. Study in general: Anti-PD-1, anti-PD-L1 or anti-CTLA-4 therapy given earlier was allowed, and 40% had some. Study conclusions and caveats: With doses of 0.1 to 3.0 mg/kg, CD4+ and CD8+ blood T cells had undergone clonal expansion by week 6.

Worth noting for this clone: What it binds is not known.

From germline, CDR1 is SEHNR and CDR2 FQNEAQ (reference sequence). The CDR3 runs to 13 residues. The V and J ends lost 1 base and 6 bases respectively, with 9 bases between them. Assay used: immunoSEQ multiplex PCR; TCRdb lists only in-frame clones, some missing. The data contain over 50,000 clones, 89% of them singletons. Blood specimens came from baseline, cycle 4 day 1, and cycle 7 day 1. This clonotype was obtained from an adult with an advanced solid tumor such as melanoma, head and neck, liver or kidney cancer. The rearrangement joins TRBV7-9 to TRBJ1-2; D call uncertain. The specimen was CD4+ or CD8+ T cells sorted from blood, collected in a trial of the OX40 agonist ivuxolimab. The CDR3 DNA is TGTGCCAGCAGCTTAGTAGAGGATGATGGCTACACCTTC. This gives the protein CASSLVEDDGYTF. The full variable domain, rest sourced from reference TRBV7-9 and TRBJ1-2, is DTGVSQNPRHKITKRGQNVTFRCDPISEHNRLYWYRQTLGQGPEFLTYFQNEAQLEKSRLLSDRFSAERPKGSFSTLEIQRTEQGDSAMYLCASSLVEDDGYTFGSGTRLTVV.